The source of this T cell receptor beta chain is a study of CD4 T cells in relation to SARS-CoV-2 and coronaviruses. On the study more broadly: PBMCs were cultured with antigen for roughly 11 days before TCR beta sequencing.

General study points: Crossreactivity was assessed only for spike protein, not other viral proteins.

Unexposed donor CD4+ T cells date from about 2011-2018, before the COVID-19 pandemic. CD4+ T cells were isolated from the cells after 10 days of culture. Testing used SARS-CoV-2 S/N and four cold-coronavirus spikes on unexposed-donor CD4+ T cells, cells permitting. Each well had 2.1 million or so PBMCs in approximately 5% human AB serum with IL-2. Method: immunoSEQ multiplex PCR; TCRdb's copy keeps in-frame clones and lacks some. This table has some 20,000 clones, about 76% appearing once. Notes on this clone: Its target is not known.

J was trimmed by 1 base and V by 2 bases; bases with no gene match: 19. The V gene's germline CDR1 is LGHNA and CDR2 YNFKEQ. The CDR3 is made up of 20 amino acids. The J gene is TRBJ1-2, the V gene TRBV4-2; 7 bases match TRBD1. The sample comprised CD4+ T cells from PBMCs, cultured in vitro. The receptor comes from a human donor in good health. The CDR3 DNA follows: TGTGCCAGCAGCCAACTCGACGGAGGGGGCCTTTCAACTCTTAACTATGGCTACACCTTC. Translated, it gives CASSQLDGGGLSTLNYGYTF.